This T cell receptor beta chain was sequenced for a study of human T cells and chemical hapten exposure. At the level of the study: Application of 0.01% DPC to the upper back was done by patch test, with a reading at 6 days. Regarding the study as a whole: Alopecia in the donors means their immune response may deviate from healthy people's.

TCRdb reanalysed the RACE reads using MiXCR and keeps one entry per CDR3 protein. The sample contains about 85,000 distinct CDR3 sequences, roughly 12% of which appear only once. V lost 6 bases to trimming and J lost 6 bases, with 17 bases between them. Per germline, CDR1 KGHSH and CDR2 LQKENI. The length of the CDR3 is 14 residues. Time point noted: patch test 2, 6 weeks after DPC sensitization. The sample's treatment: therapeutic diphenylcyclopropenone sensitization with weekly scalp DPC. At least ten counts were recorded for this clonotype. Antigen specificity is unknown. The V and J genes are TRBV18 and TRBJ1-2; D gene uncertain. This receptor was obtained from a man between 18 and 29 years old with alopecia areata. Some clones in this sample may be carry-over from other donors' samples. This specimen consisted of whole blood, obtained in connection with sensitization to the hapten diphenylcyclopropenone (DPC). The CDR3 nucleotides read TGTGCCAGCTCCCCATTCCTGGGAGACGATGGCTACACCTTC. Amino acid sequence: CASSPFLGDDGYTF.